This T cell receptor beta chain was sequenced in a study of blood T cell repertoires in COVID-19. Study-wide background: The United States, Italy and Spain were the sources of the acute and convalescent COVID-19 samples. The cDNA or gDNA used as material had been derived from T cells, B-cell-depleted T cells, or PBMCs.

Authors' analysis steps: Nucleated cell counts were estimated from reference gene primer amplification. Repertoires were generated with immunoSEQ multiplex PCR, while TCRdb's copy carries only in-frame clones and drops some. The DNA was the basis for D and trimming; V, J and clone size are from that table. Of fewer than 45,000 clones in the sample, 65% to 85% were seen once. The source material was peripheral blood. The origin of this receptor is a man between 35 and 55 years old with active or convalescent COVID-19.

The CDR3 region is CASSPQTGGASPLHF. In nucleotides, the CDR3 is TGTGCCAGCAGCCCCCAAACAGGGGGCGCCTCACCCCTCCACTTT. This chain uses TRBV7-9 with TRBJ1-6; 9 positions agree with TRBD1. The trim removed 5 bases at V and 10 bases at J, leaving 9 bases unmatched. The V gene's germline CDR1 is SEHNR and CDR2 FQNEAQ (reference sequence). The CDR3 has 15 amino acids.